This T cell receptor beta chain was found in a study of CD8 T cells in ankylosing spondylitis. Germline V gene lookup returns CDR1 MDHEN and CDR2 SYDVKM. The CDR3 consists of 14 residues. V was shortened by 6 bases and J by 2 bases, with 13 bases between the two germline ends. MiXCR, run by TCRdb on the 5' RACE reads, gives a single entry per CDR3 protein. Of a few hundred thousand distinct CDR3 sequences listed, around 21% are singletons. The sequencing input was blood, either unsorted or a sorted T cell fraction (not recorded which). The chain couples TRBV28 to TRBJ1-1, with D unresolved. This clonotype was obtained from a female donor with ankylosing spondylitis or in good health (not recorded which). The CDR3 spells CASSPPEGNTEAFF. The CDR3 nucleotides are TGTGCCAGCAGCCCCCCCGAGGGAAACACTGAAGCTTTCTTT.